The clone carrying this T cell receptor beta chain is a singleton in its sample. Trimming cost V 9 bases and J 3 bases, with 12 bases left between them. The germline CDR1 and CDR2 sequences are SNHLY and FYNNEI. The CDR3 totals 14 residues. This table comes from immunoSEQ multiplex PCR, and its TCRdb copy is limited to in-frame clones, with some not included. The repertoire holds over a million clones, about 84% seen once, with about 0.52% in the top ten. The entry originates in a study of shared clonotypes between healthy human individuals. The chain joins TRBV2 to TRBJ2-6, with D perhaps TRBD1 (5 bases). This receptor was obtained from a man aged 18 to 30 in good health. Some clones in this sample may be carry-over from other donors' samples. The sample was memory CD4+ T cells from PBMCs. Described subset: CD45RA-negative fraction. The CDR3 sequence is CASDRGNGANVLTF. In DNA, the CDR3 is TGTGCCAGTGATAGGGGTAATGGGGCCAACGTCCTGACTTTC.